This T cell receptor (beta chain) was retrieved from a study of T cell clonotyping in hematopoietic cell transplantation. Study overall: Recipients' pretransplant samples followed cytoreduction.

On this clone: Its matching antigen is unknown.

Findings and caveats of the study: At the given depth, recipient repertoires were over 95% de novo clonotypes. Graft donor and pretransplant recipient Inverse Simpson Index values predicted broader posttransplant TCR diversity. No sorting was done, leaving CD4 and CD8 contributions mixed.

Germline CDR1 reads LNHDA; CDR2 reads SQIVND (reference sequence). The CDR3 totals 13 residues. Trimming shortened V by 4 bases and J by 5 bases, and 10 bases separated the two germline ends. Noted time point: recipient sample about 28 days before transplant, after cytoreduction. Some clones are missing from TCRdb's copy, which holds only in-frame ones; the method was immunoSEQ multiplex PCR. Of tens of thousands of clones in the sample, around 85% were seen once. The starting material was peripheral blood mononuclear cells, obtained before stem cell transplant. The source is a man aged 60 to 69 with acute myeloid leukemia. Some clones in this sample may be carry-over from other donors' samples. The chain couples TRBV19 to TRBJ2-3; D gene ambiguous. CDR3 region: CASSTGLGDTQYF. DNA of the CDR3: TGTGCCAGTAGTACTGGGCTGGGAGATACGCAGTATTTT.